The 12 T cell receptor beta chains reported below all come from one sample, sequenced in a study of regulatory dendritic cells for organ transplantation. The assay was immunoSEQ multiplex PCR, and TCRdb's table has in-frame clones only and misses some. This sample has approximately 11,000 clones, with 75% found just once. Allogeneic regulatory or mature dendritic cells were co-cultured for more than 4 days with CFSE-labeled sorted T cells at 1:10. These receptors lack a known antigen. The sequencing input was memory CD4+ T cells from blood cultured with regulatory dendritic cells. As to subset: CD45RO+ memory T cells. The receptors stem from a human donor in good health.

The CDR3 spells CASSGIGGSYEQYF. CDR3 sequence (DNA): TGTGCCAGCAGCGGCATAGGGGGCTCCTACGAGCAGTACTTC. The V and J genes are TRBV11-2 and TRBJ2-7; possibly TRBD1 for D (6 bases). Trimming pared 5 bases from V and 0 bases from J, leaving 11 bases between. CDR1 SGHAT and CDR2 FQNNGV come from the germline V gene. This CDR3 comprises 14 residues.

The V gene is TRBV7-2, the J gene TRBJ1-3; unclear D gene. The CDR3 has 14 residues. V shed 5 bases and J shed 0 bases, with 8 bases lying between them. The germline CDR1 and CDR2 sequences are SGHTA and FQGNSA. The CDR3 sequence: CASSIFNSGNTIYF. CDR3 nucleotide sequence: TGTGCCAGCAGCATTTTCAACTCTGGAAACACCATATATTTT.

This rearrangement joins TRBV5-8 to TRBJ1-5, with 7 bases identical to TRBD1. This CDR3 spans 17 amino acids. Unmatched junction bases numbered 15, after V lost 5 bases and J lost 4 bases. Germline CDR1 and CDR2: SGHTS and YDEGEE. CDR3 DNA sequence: TGTGCCAGCAGTCCTAAAGGGCGACAGGGCCTAAATCAGCCCCAGCATTTT. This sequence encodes CASSPKGRQGLNQPQHF.

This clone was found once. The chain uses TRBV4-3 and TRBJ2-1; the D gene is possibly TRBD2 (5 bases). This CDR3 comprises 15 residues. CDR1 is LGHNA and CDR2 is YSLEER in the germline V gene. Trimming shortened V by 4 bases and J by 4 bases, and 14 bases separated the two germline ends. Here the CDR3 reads CASSPRVGGYNEQFF. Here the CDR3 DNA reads TGCGCCAGCAGCCCCCGGGTCGGAGGATACAATGAGCAGTTCTTC.

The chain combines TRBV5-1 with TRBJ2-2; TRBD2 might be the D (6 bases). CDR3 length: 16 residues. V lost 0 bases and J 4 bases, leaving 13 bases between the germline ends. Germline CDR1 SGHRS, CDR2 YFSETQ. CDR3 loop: CASSLVGGEVTGELFF. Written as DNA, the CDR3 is TGCGCCAGCAGCTTGGTTGGCGGGGAGGTCACCGGGGAGCTGTTTTTT.

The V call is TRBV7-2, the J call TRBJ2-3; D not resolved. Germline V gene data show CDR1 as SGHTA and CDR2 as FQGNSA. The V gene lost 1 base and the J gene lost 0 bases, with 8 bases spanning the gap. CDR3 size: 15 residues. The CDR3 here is CASSLGGASTDTQYF. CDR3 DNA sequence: TGTGCCAGCAGCTTAGGAGGTGCTAGCACAGATACGCAGTATTTT.

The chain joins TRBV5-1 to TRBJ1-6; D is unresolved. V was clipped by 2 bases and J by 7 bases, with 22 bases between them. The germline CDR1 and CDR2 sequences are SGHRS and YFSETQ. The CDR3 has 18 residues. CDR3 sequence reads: CASSFGGAGRFTNSPLHF. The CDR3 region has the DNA TGCGCCAGCAGCTTTGGCGGCGCGGGCAGATTTACCAATTCACCCCTCCACTTT.

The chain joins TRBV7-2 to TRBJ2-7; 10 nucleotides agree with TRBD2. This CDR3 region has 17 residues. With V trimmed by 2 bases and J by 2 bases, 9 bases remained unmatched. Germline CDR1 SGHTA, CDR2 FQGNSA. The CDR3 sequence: CASSLTASGGTTYEQYF. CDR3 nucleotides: TGTGCCAGCAGCTTAACGGCTAGCGGGGGTACCACCTACGAGCAGTACTTC.

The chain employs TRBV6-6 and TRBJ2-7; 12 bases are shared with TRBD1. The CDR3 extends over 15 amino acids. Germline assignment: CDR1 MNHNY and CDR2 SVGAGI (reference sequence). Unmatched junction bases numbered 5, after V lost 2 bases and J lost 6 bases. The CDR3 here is CASSYGDRGRPEQYF. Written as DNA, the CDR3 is TGTGCCAGCAGTTACGGGGACAGGGGGCGCCCCGAGCAGTACTTC.

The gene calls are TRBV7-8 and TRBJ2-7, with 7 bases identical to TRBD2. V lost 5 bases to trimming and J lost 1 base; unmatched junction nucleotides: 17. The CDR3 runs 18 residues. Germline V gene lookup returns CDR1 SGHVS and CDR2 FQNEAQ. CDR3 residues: CASSPVRVGLAVSYEQYF. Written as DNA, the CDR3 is TGTGCCAGCAGCCCCGTGAGGGTAGGCCTAGCGGTTTCCTACGAGCAGTACTTC.

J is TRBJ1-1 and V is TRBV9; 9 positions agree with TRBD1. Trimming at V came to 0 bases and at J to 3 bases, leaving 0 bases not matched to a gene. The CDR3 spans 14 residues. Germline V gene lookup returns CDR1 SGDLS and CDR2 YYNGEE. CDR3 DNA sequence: TGTGCCAGCAGCGTAGGGGACAGGGACACTGAAGCTTTCTTT. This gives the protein CASSVGDRDTEAFF.

CDR3 bases: TGCGCCAGCAGCACCGGGACAGGCCTCACCCTCTACGAGCAGTACTTC. The encoded protein is CASSTGTGLTLYEQYF. The chain joins TRBV5-1 to TRBJ2-7; TRBD1 matches at 8 bases. V dropped 4 bases and J dropped 3; count of bases not matched to a gene: 12. CDR1 is SGHRS, CDR2 YFSETQ, per germline. This CDR3 comprises 16 residues.